This TCR beta chain came from a study of shared clonotypes between healthy human individuals. Worth noting for this clone: Its target is not known.

The method was immunoSEQ multiplex PCR; TCRdb's version includes in-frame clones alone and lacks a portion of them. The sample yields 2 million to 2.5 million clones, approximately 96% seen once. Germline-derived CDR1 and CDR2 are SQVTM and ANQGSEA. This CDR3 has 14 residues. V gave up 2 bases and J gave up 4 bases; unmatched junction bases: 4. Study findings and constraints: Lower generation probabilities were found for non-shared clonotypes than for those shared by all four donors. Only blood was sampled; tissue repertoires likely differ.

All the donors were Caucasian adults who lived in Nashville, Tennessee. J is TRBJ1-1 and V is TRBV29-1; 10 bases match TRBD1. This receptor was obtained from a man younger than 35 in good health. Specimen: naive CD4+ T cells sorted from blood. Noted subset: CD45RA+ positively selected. The DNA of the CDR3 is TGCAGCGTTGAAAAGGGACAGGGGACCACTGAAGCTTTCTTT. This codes for CSVEKGQGTTEAFF.